This is a list of T cell receptor beta chains from one sample in a study of T-cell memory formation after mild COVID-19. Via MiXCR, TCRdb re-called the 5' RACE reads, giving one row per CDR3 protein. The table has hundreds of thousands of distinct CDR3 sequences, 25% to 30% seen once. Sequencing was carried out using PBMCs or a T cell subset sorted from them (not recorded which). The source of these receptors is an adult woman who had mild COVID-19 (a few samples of this study predate the infection). Cell type and time point are not known. The CDR3 runs from the conserved cysteine through the conserved F or W. A D gene is named only where the DNA matches it firmly. Rows may omit the clone size; those that give it use once, few, many or a size class.

>-|TRBV10-2|-|TRBJ2-7|17
TGCGCCAGCAGTTACCAACCGGGACCGCCGGTACACTACGAGCAGTACTTC
CASSYQPGPPVHYEQYF
>-|TRBV20-1|-|TRBJ1-2|12
TGCAGTGCTAGCCCATTCCTTTATGGCTACACCTTC
CSASPFLYGYTF
>few|TRBV12-3/TRBV12-4|TRBD2|TRBJ2-1|14
TGTGCCAGCAGTTTAAGCGGGGGGGCTAATGAGCAGTTCTTC
CASSLSGGANEQFF
>many|TRBV7-3|-|TRBJ2-3|13
TGTGCCAGCAGCTTGGGAGCGGCAGATACGCAGTATTTT
CASSLGAADTQYF
>few|TRBV12-3/TRBV12-4|TRBD1|TRBJ1-1|17
TGTGCCAGCAGTTTGGTCCCCTGGGGACAGGGGAACACTGAAGCTTTCTTT
CASSLVPWGQGNTEAFF
>few|TRBV15|-|TRBJ2-1|15
TGTGCCACCAGCAGCCGCGGGGGCCTGAACAATGAGCAGTTCTTC
CATSSRGGLNNEQFF
>few|TRBV3-1|TRBD1|TRBJ1-6|14
TGTGCCAGCAGCCCGGGGACAGGGGAATCACCCCTCCACTTT
CASSPGTGESPLHF
>-|TRBV12-3/TRBV12-4|TRBD1|TRBJ2-7|14
TGTGCCAGCAGCCGACAGGGGGACACCCACGAGCAGTACTTC
CASSRQGDTHEQYF
>-|TRBV7-2|TRBD2|TRBJ2-1|18
TGTGCCAGCAGCTTAGTGGGACTAGCGGGCTCGGACTACAATGAGCAGTTCTTC
CASSLVGLAGSDYNEQFF
>many|TRBV7-3|TRBD1|TRBJ2-3|16
TGTGCCAGCAGCTGGACCGGGACAGTAGGGACCGATACGCAGTATTTT
CASSWTGTVGTDTQYF
>few|TRBV5-1|-|TRBJ2-5|11
TGCGCCAGCAGCTTCGATGAGACCCAGTACTTC
CASSFDETQYF
>-|TRBV29-1|TRBD1|TRBJ2-7|13
TGCAGCGTGGGACAGGGGCGAAACTACGAGCAGTACTTC
CSVGQGRNYEQYF
>-|TRBV7-2|-|TRBJ2-7|18
TGTGCCAGCAGCTTAGCGACGGGAGTTCTCGGGCGCGCCTACGAGCAGTACTTC
CASSLATGVLGRAYEQYF
>few|TRBV7-2|TRBD2|TRBJ2-7|18
TGTGCCAGCAGCTCCTCAGCGGGAGGCGCCCCGACTAACTACGAGCAGTACTTC
CASSSSAGGAPTNYEQYF
>few|TRBV4-1|TRBD2|TRBJ2-1|17
TGCGCCAGCAGCCAACCGAGACTAGCGGGAGCTGGCCGGGAGCAGTTCTTC
CASSQPRLAGAGREQFF
>-|TRBV7-6|TRBD1|TRBJ1-1|12
TGTGCCAGCAGCTTTCTCGGACAGGAGGCTTTCTTT
CASSFLGQEAFF
>-|TRBV7-9|TRBD2|TRBJ2-1|15
TGTGCCAGCGCTGGAGGCGGGAGCGCCTACAATGAGCAGTTCTTC
CASAGGGSAYNEQFF
>-|TRBV18|-|TRBJ2-1|16
TGTGCCAGCTCACCAACGCAGCCTAGCTCCTACAATGAGCAGTTCTTC
CASSPTQPSSYNEQFF
>-|TRBV20-1|TRBD2|TRBJ2-7|15
TGCAGTGCTCCTGGGACTAGCGGGGGCCTAATAGAGCAGTACTTC
CSAPGTSGGLIEQYF
>few|TRBV7-9|TRBD1|TRBJ2-2|16
TGTGCCAGCAGCTCTAACAGGGGGCGGAGGCCCGGGGAGCTGTTTTTT
CASSSNRGRRPGELFF
>few|TRBV29-1|-|TRBJ2-5|13
TGCAGCGTTGAACGTGGTTACCAAGAGACCCAGTACTTC
CSVERGYQETQYF
>-|TRBV20-1|-|TRBJ2-5|12
TGCAGTGCTCTCCGGACGCTAGAGACCCAGTACTTC
CSALRTLETQYF
>-|TRBV7-3|TRBD2|TRBJ2-1|16
TGTGCCAGCAGCTTATCGGGAGGGAGCTCCTACAATGAGCAGTTCTTC
CASSLSGGSSYNEQFF
>-|TRBV12-3/TRBV12-4|TRBD2|TRBJ2-7|15
TGTGCCAGCACCGTGGGGGGGATCAGGTACTACGAGCAGTACTTC
CASTVGGIRYYEQYF
>-|TRBV27|TRBD2|TRBJ2-5|14
TGTGCCAGCAGACTAGCGTCCGGGGGGGAGACCCAGTACTTC
CASRLASGGETQYF
>-|TRBV27|-|TRBJ2-5|14
TGTGCCAGCACCCCTGCGGGGACCCAAGAGACCCAGTACTTC
CASTPAGTQETQYF
>-|TRBV6-1|TRBD1|TRBJ1-5|15
TGTGCCACCAAGGGACAGGGAGTTGGCAATCAGCCCCAGCATTTT
CATKGQGVGNQPQHF
>-|TRBV7-2|TRBD2|TRBJ2-3|15
TGTGCCAGCAGCTTAGCGGGACTAGCGGGAGATACGCAGTATTTT
CASSLAGLAGDTQYF
>-|TRBV3-1|-|TRBJ2-3|12
TGTGCCAGCAGCCAAGTTCGGGATACGCAGTATTTT
CASSQVRDTQYF
>few|TRBV7-9|TRBD1|TRBJ1-1|14
TGTGCCAGCAGCGGTGAGACAGGGGCTACTGAAGCTTTCTTT
CASSGETGATEAFF
>few|TRBV12-3/TRBV12-4|-|TRBJ2-1|15
TGTGCCAGCACCCCGTTGGAGGGGGGGGACAATGAGCAGTTCTTC
CASTPLEGGDNEQFF